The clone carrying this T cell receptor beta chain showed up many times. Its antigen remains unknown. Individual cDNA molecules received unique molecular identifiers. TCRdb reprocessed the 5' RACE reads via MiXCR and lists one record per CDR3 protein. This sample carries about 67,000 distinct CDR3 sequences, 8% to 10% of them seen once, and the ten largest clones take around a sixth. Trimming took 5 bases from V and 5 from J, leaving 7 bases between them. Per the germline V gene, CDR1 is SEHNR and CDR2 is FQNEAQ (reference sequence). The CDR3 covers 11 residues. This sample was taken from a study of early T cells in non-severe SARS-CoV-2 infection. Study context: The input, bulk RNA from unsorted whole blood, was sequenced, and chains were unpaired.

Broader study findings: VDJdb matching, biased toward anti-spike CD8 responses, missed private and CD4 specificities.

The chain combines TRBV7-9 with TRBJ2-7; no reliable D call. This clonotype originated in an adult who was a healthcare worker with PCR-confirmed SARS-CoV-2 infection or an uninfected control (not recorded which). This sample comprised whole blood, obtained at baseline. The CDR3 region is CASSALNEQYF. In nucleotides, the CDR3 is TGTGCCAGCAGCGCGCTGAACGAGCAGTACTTC.